This passage covers 17 T cell receptor beta chains from one sample sequenced in a study of chemoradiotherapy in HPV16-positive cancers. Clones were read by immunoSEQ multiplex PCR, and TCRdb kept only the in-frame ones, dropping some. The sample comprises 29,000 or so clones, roughly 93% of which are singletons, and 18% rests with the top ten. The source was blood, collected from a patient who underwent chemoradiotherapy. These receptors were obtained from a human donor with HPV-associated anogenital cancer.

The chain uses TRBV5-4 and TRBJ2-3; D uncertain. The V end lost 1 base, the J end lost 0 bases, and 6 bases lay between the germline ends. The length of the CDR3 is 14 residues. The germline CDR1 and CDR2 sequences are SGHNT and YYREEE (reference sequence). The CDR3 spells CASSLSASTDTQYF. The CDR3 nucleotides read TGTGCCAGCAGCTTGTCCGCGAGCACAGATACGCAGTATTTT. Full variable domain (outside the CDR3, taken from reference TRBV5-4 and TRBJ2-3): ETGVTQSPTHLIKTRGQQVTLRCSSQSGHNTVSWYQQALGQGPQFIFQYYREEENGRGNFPPRFSGLQFPNYSSELNVNALELDDSALYLCASSLSASTDTQYFGPGTRLTVL.

The chain couples TRBV6-5 to TRBJ2-7, with D maybe TRBD1 (8 bases). The CDR3 sequence is 15 residues long. The V and J ends lost 2 bases and 7 bases respectively, with 18 bases between them. Looked up from germline, CDR1 is MNHEY and CDR2 is SVGAGI. The CDR3 loop reads CASSYSRTGTKEQYF. Written as DNA, the CDR3 is TGTGCCAGCAGTTACAGCCGGACAGGGACTAAAGAGCAGTACTTC.

CDR3: CASSTTDRFMNTEAFF. The DNA of the CDR3 is TGTGCCAGCAGTACAACGGACAGATTCATGAACACTGAAGCTTTCTTT. This chain uses TRBV27 with TRBJ1-1; D might be TRBD1 (6 bases). CDR1 and CDR2 (germline): MNHEY, SMNVEV (reference sequence). V was cut by 5 bases and J by 0 bases, with 16 bases left in between. This CDR3 comprises 16 residues.

This clone was recorded only once. This chain links TRBV7-9 with TRBJ1-2; 8 bases match TRBD1. Germline-derived CDR1 and CDR2 are SEHNR and FQNEAQ (reference sequence). V gave up 6 bases and J gave up 4 bases; unmatched junction bases: 13. The length of the CDR3 is 16 residues. The DNA of the CDR3 is TGTGCCAGCAGGGGGGGGACAGGAGAAAGCACCTATGGCTACACCTTC. This sequence encodes CASRGGTGESTYGYTF.

This chain joins TRBV4-1 and TRBJ1-1; 7 nucleotides match TRBD1. This CDR3 has 14 residues. CDR1 is MGHRA, CDR2 YSYEKL, per germline. J gave up 2 bases and V 5 bases, and 5 bases lay outside the gene matches. The CDR3 sequence is CASSLGQVNTEAFF. The DNA of the CDR3 is TGCGCCAGCAGCTTAGGACAGGTAAACACTGAAGCTTTCTTT.

The rearrangement links TRBV5-6 to TRBJ1-1; 10 nucleotides line up with TRBD1. Per the germline V gene, CDR1 is SGHDT and CDR2 is YYEEEE. V shed 1 base and J 1 base; nucleotides not matched to a gene: 4. CDR3 length: 16 residues. The CDR3 protein is CASSLWTGGGNTEAFF. The DNA of the CDR3 is TGTGCCAGCAGCTTGTGGACAGGGGGAGGGAACACTGAAGCTTTCTTT.

This rearrangement joins TRBV4-3 to TRBJ1-2, with TRBD1 matching 10 bases. The CDR3 extends over 16 amino acids. CDR1 is LGHNA, CDR2 YSLEER, per germline. V shed 5 bases and J 4 bases; nucleotides not matched to a gene: 10. This chain's CDR3 is CASSKGQGEMIYGYTF. CDR3 nucleotides: TGCGCCAGCAGCAAAGGACAGGGGGAAATGATCTATGGCTACACCTTC.

The chain has TRBV9 and TRBJ1-2; 11 nucleotides match TRBD1. CDR1 is SGDLS and CDR2 is YYNGEE in the germline V gene. The CDR3 loop spans 16 amino acids. The V gene end was trimmed by 1 base and the J gene end by 5 bases; junction bases not matched to a gene: 7. This CDR3 is CASSVYGTGGAYGYTF. In DNA form, the CDR3 reads TGTGCCAGCAGCGTATATGGGACAGGGGGTGCATATGGCTACACCTTC. Together with reference TRBV9 and TRBJ1-2, the CDR3 gives the full variable domain: DSGVTQTPKHLITATGQRVTLRCSPRSGDLSVYWYQQSLDQGLQFLIQYYNGEERAKGNILERFSAQQFPDLHSELNLSSLELGDSALYFCASSVYGTGGAYGYTFGSGTRLTVV.

As DNA, the CDR3 is TGCGCCAGCAGTGAGTCACGACTAGCGCACAATGAGCAGTTCTTC. Translating gives CASSESRLAHNEQFF. The V gene is TRBV10-1, the J gene TRBJ2-1, with 8 positions matching TRBD2. The ends lost 0 bases at V and 5 bases at J; junction bases unmatched: 3. The V gene's germline CDR1 is WNHNN and CDR2 SYGVQD (reference sequence). This CDR3 has 15 amino acids.

The rearrangement uses TRBV29-1 and TRBJ2-3, with D tentatively TRBD1 (6 bases). Germline-derived CDR1 and CDR2 are SQVTM and ANQGSEA. The CDR3 is 12 residues long. V lost 7 bases to trimming and J lost 5 bases, with 13 bases between them. CDR3 in DNA: TGCAGCGCTCGACAGGAACTAGATACGCAGTATTTT. This gives the protein CSARQELDTQYF.

V usage is TRBV7-6 and J usage is TRBJ2-7; D is possibly TRBD1 (6 bases). CDR1 and CDR2 from the germline V gene are SGHVS and FNYEAQ. This CDR3 is 16 amino acids long. The ends were cut back, 5 bases at V and 0 bases at J, with 17 bases in the middle. CDR3 nucleotides: TGTGCCAGCAGCCCCCGGTACAGGGTGAGCTCCTACGAGCAGTACTTC. Its protein product is CASSPRYRVSSYEQYF.

This chain joins TRBV19 and TRBJ2-3; perhaps TRBD2 as D (5 bases). Germline V CDR1 and CDR2: LNHDA, SQIVND (reference sequence). Trimming cost V 3 bases and J 3 bases, with 10 bases left between them. CDR3 length equals 14 residues. The CDR3: CASSIGGATDTQYF. Here the CDR3 DNA reads TGTGCCAGTAGTATCGGAGGAGCGACAGATACGCAGTATTTT.

The chain recombines TRBV6-5 with TRBJ2-7, with 7 positions matching TRBD1. The CDR3 length is 13 residues. The junction had 4 bases not matched to a gene; V was cut back by 6 bases and J by 2 bases. Germline CDR1 is MNHEY and CDR2 is SVGAGI. CDR3 protein: CASSRTGPYEQYF. The CDR3 region has the DNA TGTGCCAGCAGCAGGACAGGCCCCTACGAGCAGTACTTC.

This chain joins TRBV7-2 and TRBJ2-4; TRBD1 or TRBD2 may be the D gene (5 bases each). The CDR3 is 14 amino acids. Germline V gene data show CDR1 as SGHTA and CDR2 as FQGNSA. V lost 5 bases and J 0 bases, leaving 8 bases between the germline ends. CDR3 in amino acids: CASSPGPAKNIQYF. CDR3 coding DNA: TGTGCCAGCAGCCCGGGACCAGCCAAAAACATTCAGTACTTC.

This clone was observed a single time. The CDR3 reads CASSSLAGTETQYF. CDR3 nucleotide sequence: TGTGCCAGCAGCTCACTAGCGGGGACTGAGACCCAGTACTTC. The rearrangement joins TRBV7-2 to TRBJ2-5; TRBD2 matches at 10 bases. V lost 4 bases and J lost 5; bases outside the gene matches: 4. CDR1 is SGHTA, CDR2 FQGNSA, per germline. The CDR3 loop spans 14 amino acids.

The chain combines TRBV11-3 with TRBJ2-3; D not certain. This CDR3 spans 13 amino acids. Germline V gene lookup returns CDR1 SGHNT and CDR2 YENEEA. V was cut by 3 bases and J by 4 bases, with 8 bases left in between. The DNA for the CDR3 is TGTGCCAGCAGCTTTCGAGGCGCAGATACGCAGTATTTT. It encodes CASSFRGADTQYF.

Of note for this clone: Germline is not matched at one junction end, which may reflect a read error. This sequence joins TRBV5-6 and TRBJ2-1; the match to TRBD1 covers 11 bases. Germline V lookup: CDR1 SGHDT, CDR2 YYEEEE. There are 15 residues in the CDR3. DNA of the CDR3: TGTGCCAGCAGTTTGGGACAGGGGGAGACTGACGAGCAGTTCTTC. Translation gives CASSLGQGETDEQFF.